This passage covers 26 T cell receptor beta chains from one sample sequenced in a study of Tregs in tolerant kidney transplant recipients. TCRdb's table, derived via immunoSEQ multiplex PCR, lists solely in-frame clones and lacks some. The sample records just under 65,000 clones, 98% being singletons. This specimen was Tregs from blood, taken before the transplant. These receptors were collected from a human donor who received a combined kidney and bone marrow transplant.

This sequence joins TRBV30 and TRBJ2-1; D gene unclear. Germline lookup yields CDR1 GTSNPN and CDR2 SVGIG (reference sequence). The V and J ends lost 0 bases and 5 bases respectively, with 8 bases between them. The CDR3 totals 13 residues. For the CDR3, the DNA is TGTGCCTGGAGTGTAAGGAGAGACAATGAGCAGTTCTTC. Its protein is CAWSVRRDNEQFF.

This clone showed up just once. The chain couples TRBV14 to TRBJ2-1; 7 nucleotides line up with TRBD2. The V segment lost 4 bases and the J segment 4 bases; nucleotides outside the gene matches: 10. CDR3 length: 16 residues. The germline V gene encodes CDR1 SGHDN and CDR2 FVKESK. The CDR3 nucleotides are TGTGCCAGCAGCCCATTAAGCGGGGAGGGATACAATGAGCAGTTCTTC. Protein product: CASSPLSGEGYNEQFF.

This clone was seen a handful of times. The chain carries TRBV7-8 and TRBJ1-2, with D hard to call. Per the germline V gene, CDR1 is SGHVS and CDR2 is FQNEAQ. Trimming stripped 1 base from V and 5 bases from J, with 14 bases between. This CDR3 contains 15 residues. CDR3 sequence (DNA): TGTGCCAGCAGCTTAGTGGCCAGTTCTAGGTATGGCTACACCTTC. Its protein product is CASSLVASSRYGYTF.

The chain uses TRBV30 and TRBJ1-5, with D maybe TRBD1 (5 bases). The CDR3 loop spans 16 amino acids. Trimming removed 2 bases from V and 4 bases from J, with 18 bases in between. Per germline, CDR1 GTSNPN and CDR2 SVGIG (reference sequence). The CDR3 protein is CAWSTRIRTPNQPQHF. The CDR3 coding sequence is TGTGCCTGGAGTACCCGTATTAGGACACCAAATCAGCCCCAGCATTTT.

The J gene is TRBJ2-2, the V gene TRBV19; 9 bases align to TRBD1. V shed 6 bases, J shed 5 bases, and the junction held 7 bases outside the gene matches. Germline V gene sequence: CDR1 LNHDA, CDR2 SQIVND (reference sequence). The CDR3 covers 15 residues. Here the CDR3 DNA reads TGTGCCAGTAGCCGAACAGGGGGCGAAACCGGGGAGCTGTTTTTT. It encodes CASSRTGGETGELFF.

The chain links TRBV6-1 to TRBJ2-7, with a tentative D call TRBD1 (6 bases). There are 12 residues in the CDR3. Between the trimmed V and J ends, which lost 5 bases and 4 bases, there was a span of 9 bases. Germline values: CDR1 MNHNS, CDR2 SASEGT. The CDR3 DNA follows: TGTGCCAGCAGTCAAACAGGGTACGAGCAGTACTTC. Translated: CASSQTGYEQYF.

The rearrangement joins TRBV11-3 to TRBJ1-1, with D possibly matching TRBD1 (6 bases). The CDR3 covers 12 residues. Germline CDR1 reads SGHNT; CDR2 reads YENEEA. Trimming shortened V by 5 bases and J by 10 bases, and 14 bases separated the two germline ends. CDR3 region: CASSRRGGPAFF. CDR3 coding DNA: TGTGCCAGCAGCCGCCGGGGGGGGCCAGCTTTCTTT.

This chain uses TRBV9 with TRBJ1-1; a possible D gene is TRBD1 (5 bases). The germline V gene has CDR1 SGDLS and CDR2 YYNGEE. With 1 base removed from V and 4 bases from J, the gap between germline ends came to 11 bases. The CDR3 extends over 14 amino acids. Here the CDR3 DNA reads TGTGCCAGCAGCGTACAGGGCTTTTCCACTGAAGCTTTCTTT. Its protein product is CASSVQGFSTEAFF.

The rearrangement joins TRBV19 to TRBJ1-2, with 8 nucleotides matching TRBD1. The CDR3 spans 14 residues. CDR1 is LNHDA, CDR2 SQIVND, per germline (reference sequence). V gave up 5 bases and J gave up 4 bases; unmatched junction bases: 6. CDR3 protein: CASSGRGRVYGYTF. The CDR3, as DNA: TGTGCCAGTAGTGGCAGGGGGCGAGTCTATGGCTACACCTTC.

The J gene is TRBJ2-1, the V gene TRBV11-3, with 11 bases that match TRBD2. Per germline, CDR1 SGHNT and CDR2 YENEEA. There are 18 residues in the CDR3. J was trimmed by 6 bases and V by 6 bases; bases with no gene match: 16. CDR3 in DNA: TGTGCCAGCAGACATTTCCATCCTACTAGCGGGGGCTTCAATGAGCAGTTCTTC. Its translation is CASRHFHPTSGGFNEQFF. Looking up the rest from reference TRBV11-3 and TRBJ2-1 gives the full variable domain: EAGVVQSPRYKIIEKKQPVAFWCNPISGHNTLYWYLQNLGQGPELLIRYENEEAVDDSQLPKDRFSAERLKGVDSTLKIQPAELGDSAVYLCASRHFHPTSGGFNEQFFGPGTRLTVL.

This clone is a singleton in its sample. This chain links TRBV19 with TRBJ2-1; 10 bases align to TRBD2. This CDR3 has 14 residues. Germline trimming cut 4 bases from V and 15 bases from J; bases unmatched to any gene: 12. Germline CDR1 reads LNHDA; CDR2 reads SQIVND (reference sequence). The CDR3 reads CASSTLAGSSLPFF. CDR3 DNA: TGTGCCAGTAGTACACTAGCGGGGTCGTCTCTGCCGTTCTTC.

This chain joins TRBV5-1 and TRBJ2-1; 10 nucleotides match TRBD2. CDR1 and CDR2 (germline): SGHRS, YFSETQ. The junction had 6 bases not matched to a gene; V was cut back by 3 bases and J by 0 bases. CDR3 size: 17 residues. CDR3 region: CASSSLAGASSYNEQFF. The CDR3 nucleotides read TGCGCCAGCAGCTCCCTAGCGGGGGCCAGCTCCTACAATGAGCAGTTCTTC.

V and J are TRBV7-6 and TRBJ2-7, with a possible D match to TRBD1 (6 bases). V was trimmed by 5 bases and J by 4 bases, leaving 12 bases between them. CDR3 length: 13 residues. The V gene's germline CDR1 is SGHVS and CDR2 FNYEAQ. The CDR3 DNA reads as TGTGCCAGCAGCAAGGGGGAAGGGTACGAGCAGTACTTC. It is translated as CASSKGEGYEQYF.

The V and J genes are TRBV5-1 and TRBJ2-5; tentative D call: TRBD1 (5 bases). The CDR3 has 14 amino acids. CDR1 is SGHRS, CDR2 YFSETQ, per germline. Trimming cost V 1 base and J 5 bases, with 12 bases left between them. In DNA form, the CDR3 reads TGCGCCAGCAGCTTGCAGGCCAGGGTGGAGACCCAGTACTTC. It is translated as CASSLQARVETQYF.

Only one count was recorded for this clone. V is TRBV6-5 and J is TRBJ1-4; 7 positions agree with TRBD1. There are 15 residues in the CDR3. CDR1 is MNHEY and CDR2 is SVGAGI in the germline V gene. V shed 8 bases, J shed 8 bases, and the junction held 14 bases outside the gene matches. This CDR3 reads CASRTTGEVGEKLFF. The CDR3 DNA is TGTGCCAGCCGCACAACAGGGGAGGTTGGAGAAAAACTGTTTTTT.

The CDR3 DNA reads TGTGCCTGGATCCCTCAGCGGGAGTATTACAATGAGCAGTTCTTC. Amino acids: CAWIPQREYYNEQFF. V gene TRBV30 combines with J gene TRBJ2-1, with 8 bases identical to TRBD2. J lost 4 bases, V lost 4 bases, and 9 bases had no gene match. Germline V gene data show CDR1 as GTSNPN and CDR2 as SVGIG (reference sequence). The CDR3 is 15 residues long.

The CDR3 DNA reads as TGTGCCAGCAGCTTGAGCGGGGGGAGCACAGATACGCAGTATTTT. It translates to CASSLSGGSTDTQYF. This chain connects TRBV5-6 to TRBJ2-3; 9 bases agree with TRBD2. The germline gives CDR1 SGHDT, CDR2 YYEEEE. The CDR3 has 15 residues. V gave up 1 base and J gave up 0 bases; unmatched junction bases: 0.

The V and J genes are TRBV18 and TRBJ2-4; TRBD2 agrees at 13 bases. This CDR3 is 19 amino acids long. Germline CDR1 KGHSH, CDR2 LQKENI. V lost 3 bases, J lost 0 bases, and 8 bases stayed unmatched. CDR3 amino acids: CASSPLGTSGTLAKNIQYF. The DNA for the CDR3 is TGTGCCAGCTCACCGCTCGGGACTAGCGGGACCCTAGCCAAAAACATTCAGTACTTC.

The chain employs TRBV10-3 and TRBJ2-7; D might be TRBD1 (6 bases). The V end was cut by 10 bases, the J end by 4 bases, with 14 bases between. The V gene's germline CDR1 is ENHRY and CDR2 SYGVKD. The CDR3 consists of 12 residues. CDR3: CATQGQIYEQYF. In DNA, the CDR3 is TGTGCCACCCAAGGACAGATTTACGAGCAGTACTTC.

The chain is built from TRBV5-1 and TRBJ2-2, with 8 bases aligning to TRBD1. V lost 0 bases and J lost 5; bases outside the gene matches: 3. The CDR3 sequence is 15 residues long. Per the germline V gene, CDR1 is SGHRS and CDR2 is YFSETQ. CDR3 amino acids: CASSLGNRGTGELFF. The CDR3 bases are TGCGCCAGCAGCTTGGGGAACAGGGGGACCGGGGAGCTGTTTTTT. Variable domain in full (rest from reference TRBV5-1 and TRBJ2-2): KAGVTQTPRYLIKTRGQQVTLSCSPISGHRSVSWYQQTPGQGLQFLFEYFSETQRNKGNFPGRFSGRQFSNSRSEMNVSTLELGDSALYLCASSLGNRGTGELFFGEGSRLTVL.

The CDR3 region is CAISEKQTGGAPGGYTF. CDR3 DNA sequence: TGTGCCATCAGTGAAAAACAAACAGGGGGCGCCCCGGGGGGCTACACCTTC. The chain recombines TRBV10-3 with TRBJ1-2, with 9 bases that match TRBD1. Trimming cost V 3 bases and J 8 bases; bases outside gene matches: 16. This CDR3 comprises 17 residues. The germline V gene encodes CDR1 ENHRY and CDR2 SYGVKD.

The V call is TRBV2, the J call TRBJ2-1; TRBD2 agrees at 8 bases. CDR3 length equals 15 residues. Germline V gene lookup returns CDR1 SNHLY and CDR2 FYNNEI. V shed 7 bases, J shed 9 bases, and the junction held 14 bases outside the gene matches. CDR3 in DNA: TGTGCCAGCAACCTCGGAGGGACCGGGGGGGGTGAGCAGTTCTTC. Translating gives CASNLGGTGGGEQFF.

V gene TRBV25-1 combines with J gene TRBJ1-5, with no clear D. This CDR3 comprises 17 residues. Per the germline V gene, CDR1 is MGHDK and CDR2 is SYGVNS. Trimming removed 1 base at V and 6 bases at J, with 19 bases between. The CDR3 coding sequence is TGTGCCAGCAGTGAATCACCACGAGGGATTTTGTGTCAGCCCCAGCATTTT. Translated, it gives CASSESPRGILCQPQHF.

The CDR3 spells CASSLNGRLTDTQYF. CDR3 in DNA: TGTGCCAGCAGCTTAAACGGGAGATTGACAGATACGCAGTATTTT. The chain has TRBV7-2 and TRBJ2-3; D is possibly TRBD2 (6 bases). V lost 2 bases, J lost 3 bases, and 12 bases lay in between. This CDR3 has 15 amino acids. Germline V gene data show CDR1 as SGHTA and CDR2 as FQGNSA.

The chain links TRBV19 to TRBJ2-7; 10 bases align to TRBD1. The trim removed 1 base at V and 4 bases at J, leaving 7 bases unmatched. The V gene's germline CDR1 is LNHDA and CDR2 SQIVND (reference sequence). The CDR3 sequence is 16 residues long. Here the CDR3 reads CASSIAGQGGWYEQYF. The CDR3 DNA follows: TGTGCCAGTAGTATAGCCGGACAGGGGGGTTGGTACGAGCAGTACTTC.

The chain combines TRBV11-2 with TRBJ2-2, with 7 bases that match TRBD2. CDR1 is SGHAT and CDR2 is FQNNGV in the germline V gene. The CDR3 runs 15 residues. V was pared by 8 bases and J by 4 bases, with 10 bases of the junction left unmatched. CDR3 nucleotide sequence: TGTGCCAGCTCAAAGGCTAGCGGTCCCACCGGGGAGCTGTTTTTT. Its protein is CASSKASGPTGELFF.